Included here is one T cell receptor beta chain sequence, with context. This sample is drawn from a study of T cell responses to AZD1222 COVID-19 vaccine. Data came from immunoSEQ multiplex PCR; TCRdb stores just in-frame clones and leaves some out. The sample records 150,000 to 200,000 clones, 88% being singletons. Deletions cut 4 bases from V and 1 base from J, with 14 bases between. The CDR3 is made up of 15 amino acids. CDR1 is SGHNT, CDR2 YYREEE, per germline (reference sequence). Sample: peripheral blood, taken on day 0 of AZD1222 vaccination. The chain recombines TRBV5-4 with TRBJ1-1, with D possibly being TRBD1 (5 bases). This receptor was taken from an adult in good health. DNA for the CDR3: TGTGCCAGCAGCCCTCGGGACTTCACGAACACTGAAGCTTTCTTT. Its protein product is CASSPRDFTNTEAFF. Full variable domain (remainder filled in from reference TRBV5-4 and TRBJ1-1): ETGVTQSPTHLIKTRGQQVTLRCSSQSGHNTVSWYQQALGQGPQFIFQYYREEENGRGNFPPRFSGLQFPNYSSELNVNALELDDSALYLCASSPRDFTNTEAFFGQGTRLTVV.